Sequencing of this T cell receptor beta chain was carried out in a study of blood T cell repertoires in COVID-19. Across the study: The samples span acute and convalescent COVID-19 from the United States, Italy and Spain. T cells, B-cell-depleted T cells, or PBMCs supplied cDNA or gDNA.

The CDR3 spans 10 amino acids, including both terminal residues. The germline V gene encodes CDR1 SEHNR and CDR2 FQNEAQ (reference sequence). As processed by the authors: Reference gene primers were amplified, and this amplification served to estimate nucleated cell counts. The protocol was immunoSEQ multiplex PCR, while the TCRdb copy is restricted to in-frame clones and leaves out a portion. That table supplies the V and J calls and clone size; D and trimming were determined from the DNA. This sample yields 150,000 to 200,000 clones, of which around four fifths are seen a single time; more than 4.5% belongs to the top ten. A note on this clone: Because the CDR3 is missing its conserved closing phenylalanine or tryptophan, this is likely a read error. The DNA is omitted, as the CDR3 cannot be located on it reliably, and the CDR3 follows TCRdb's listing.

The chain is built from TRBV7-9 and TRBJ1-3. Sequencing was carried out using peripheral blood. This clonotype originated in a young woman with acute or convalescent COVID-19. This chain's CDR3 is CASSFPPVFG.